These 29 T cell receptor beta chains originate from one sample sequenced in a study of T-cell memory formation after mild COVID-19. TCRdb reprocessed the 5' RACE reads via MiXCR and lists one record per CDR3 protein. Of 210,000 or so distinct CDR3 sequences listed, about 10% were seen once; the top ten hold around 2.9%. Sequenced material: PBMCs or a T cell subset sorted from them (not recorded which). Receptors originate from a young man who had mild COVID-19 (a few samples of this study predate the infection). Cell type and time point are not known.

The chain combines TRBV10-3 with TRBJ2-1; perhaps TRBD2 as D (6 bases). Germline CDR1 and CDR2: ENHRY and SYGVKD. The CDR3 covers 14 residues. Trimming removed 10 bases at V and 4 bases at J, with 17 bases between. This CDR3 reads CATGRDSYYNEQFF. In DNA, the CDR3 is TGTGCCACCGGCCGGGACTCATATTACAATGAGCAGTTCTTC.

This clonotype has ten or more counts. J is TRBJ1-6 and V is TRBV20-1; TRBD1 aligns across 8 bases. This CDR3 has 15 residues. Germline V gives CDR1 DFQATT, CDR2 SNEGSKA (reference sequence). The V gene end was trimmed by 0 bases and the J gene end by 10 bases; junction bases not matched to a gene: 8. This CDR3 is CSARDRRTGQSPLHF. As DNA, the CDR3 is TGCAGTGCTAGAGATCGGAGGACAGGGCAGTCACCCCTCCACTTT.

J is TRBJ2-3 and V is TRBV24-1; 8 positions match TRBD2. Unmatched junction bases numbered 15, after V lost 4 bases and J lost 4 bases. Germline V CDR1 and CDR2: KGHDR, SFDVKD. The CDR3 length is 18 residues. CDR3 in amino acids: CATSDPAPRGGRADTQYF. The CDR3 nucleotides read TGTGCCACCAGTGACCCAGCCCCGCGCGGGGGGCGCGCAGATACGCAGTATTTT.

In its sample, this clonotype was seen many times. The CDR3 DNA follows: TGTGCCAGCAGCGAGGGAGGGTCGAAGGCCCAGTACTTC. Translated, it gives CASSEGGSKAQYF. The chain has TRBV7-3 and TRBJ2-5, with 7 bases matching TRBD2. The CDR3 covers 13 residues. V lost 5 bases and J lost 9; bases outside the gene matches: 9. CDR1 is SGHTA, CDR2 FQGTGA, per germline.

The chain has TRBV20-1 and TRBJ1-1; perhaps TRBD1 as D (5 bases). The CDR3 runs to 16 residues. CDR1 is DFQATT, CDR2 SNEGSKA, per germline (reference sequence). The V gene lost 0 bases and the J gene lost 1 base, with 15 bases spanning the gap. The CDR3 DNA follows: TGCAGTGCTAGAGATCGGGACGGCGGGCAGAACACTGAAGCTTTCTTT. This gives the protein CSARDRDGGQNTEAFF.

This clonotype appeared many times. V gene TRBV5-1 combines with J gene TRBJ1-1, with D hard to call. The CDR3 totals 12 residues. V was cut by 2 bases and J by 3 bases, with 5 bases left in between. The germline gives CDR1 SGHRS, CDR2 YFSETQ. This chain's CDR3 is CASSFRDTEAFF. The CDR3 nucleotides read TGCGCCAGCAGCTTCCGGGACACTGAAGCTTTCTTT.

The chain is built from TRBV20-1 and TRBJ2-3; D ambiguous. This CDR3 has 14 residues. V gave up 1 base and J gave up 0 bases, with 8 bases separating them. Germline lookup yields CDR1 DFQATT and CDR2 SNEGSKA (reference sequence). CDR3 region: CSARVLTSTDTQYF. The CDR3 coding sequence is TGCAGTGCTAGAGTCCTTACCAGCACAGATACGCAGTATTTT.

In this sample, this clonotype turned up a few times. The chain links TRBV20-1 to TRBJ1-3; TRBD1 matches 12 bases. The germline CDR1 and CDR2 sequences are DFQATT and SNEGSKA (reference sequence). V shed 1 base, J shed 0 bases, and the junction held 10 bases outside the gene matches. The CDR3 spans 19 residues. The CDR3 region has the DNA TGCAGTGCTAGAGCTAACTCGGGACAGGGGGCCCTCTCTGGAAACACCATATATTTT. Amino acids: CSARANSGQGALSGNTIYF.

J is TRBJ2-1 and V is TRBV20-1; no firm D call. V dropped 3 bases and J dropped 2 bases, with 11 bases sitting between them. Germline assignment: CDR1 DFQATT and CDR2 SNEGSKA (reference sequence). CDR3 length: 14 amino acids. As DNA, the CDR3 is TGCAGTGCTAGTCGGACCGGTCCCTACAATGAGCAGTTCTTC. This gives the protein CSASRTGPYNEQFF.

The chain carries TRBV27 and TRBJ2-2; no clear D. Germline V gene data show CDR1 as MNHEY and CDR2 as SMNVEV (reference sequence). This CDR3 is 16 amino acids long. Trimming stripped 6 bases from V and 4 bases from J, with 18 bases between. The CDR3 region is CASRIQASLGTGELFF. CDR3 in DNA: TGTGCCAGCAGAATCCAGGCTAGTCTGGGCACCGGGGAGCTGTTTTTT.

This clonotype was detected a few times. The chain has TRBV12-3 or TRBV12-4 and TRBJ1-1; perhaps TRBD1 as D (5 bases). The CDR3 length is 16 residues. Trimming left V 3 bases short and J 0 bases short, with 14 bases between. The CDR3: CASSLARGRMNTEAFF. The CDR3, as DNA: TGTGCCAGCAGTTTGGCGCGGGGCCGAATGAACACTGAAGCTTTCTTT.

This clonotype appeared many times. The V gene is TRBV7-2, the J gene TRBJ1-6; 7 bases agree with TRBD1. With V trimmed by 1 base and J by 12 bases, 3 bases remained unmatched. CDR1 is SGHTA and CDR2 is FQGNSA in the germline V gene. The CDR3 covers 13 residues. CDR3 residues: CASSLEQGLPLHF. In nucleotides, the CDR3 is TGTGCCAGCAGCTTAGAACAGGGGCTACCCCTCCACTTT.

V gene TRBV7-3 combines with J gene TRBJ2-4, with a weak D call TRBD1 (6 bases). The germline V and J ends were trimmed by 2 bases and 13 bases, with 15 bases remaining between them. This CDR3 has 13 residues. CDR1 is SGHTA and CDR2 is FQGTGA in the germline V gene. This CDR3 is CASSLAPLGAQYF. The CDR3 DNA reads as TGTGCCAGCAGCTTAGCCCCTTTGGGGGCCCAGTACTTC.

This clonotype showed up just a few times. The chain joins TRBV7-2 to TRBJ2-6; D remains ambiguous. Trimming shortened V by 1 base and J by 2 bases, and 9 bases separated the two germline ends. CDR3 length: 16 residues. Germline CDR1 reads SGHTA; CDR2 reads FQGNSA. The CDR3 loop reads CASSLVGRTGANVLTF. DNA for the CDR3: TGTGCCAGCAGCTTAGTCGGGCGTACTGGGGCCAACGTCCTGACTTTC.

The rearrangement uses TRBV20-1 and TRBJ2-7; the D call may be TRBD1 or TRBD2 (5 bases each). V dropped 7 bases and J dropped 6 bases, with 13 bases sitting between them. The CDR3 loop spans 11 amino acids. Looked up from germline, CDR1 is DFQATT and CDR2 is SNEGSKA (reference sequence). CDR3 residues: CSVGEHGEQYF. The CDR3 nucleotides read TGCAGTGTGGGGGAGCACGGCGAGCAGTACTTC.

This clonotype has a handful of counts. The chain is built from TRBV10-3 and TRBJ1-5; no clear D. The CDR3 sequence is 11 residues long. V was trimmed by 10 bases and J by 7 bases, leaving 11 bases between them. From germline, CDR1 is ENHRY and CDR2 SYGVKD. In DNA, the CDR3 is TGTGCCACCTCGTCAGGACAGCCCCAGCATTTT. It yields the protein CATSSGQPQHF.

This clonotype was observed many times. The chain joins TRBV4-3 to TRBJ1-5; D is unclear. Germline V gene sequence: CDR1 LGHNA, CDR2 YSLEER. This CDR3 is 13 amino acids long. The V end lost 1 base, the J end lost 3 bases, and 4 bases lay between the germline ends. This CDR3 reads CASSQVVNQPQHF. CDR3 bases: TGCGCCAGCAGCCAAGTCGTCAATCAGCCCCAGCATTTT.

The DNA of the CDR3 is TGTGCCAGCAGCCCCGGAGGGGGCATGGAGACCCAGTACTTC. Amino acid sequence: CASSPGGGMETQYF. The chain uses TRBV5-4 and TRBJ2-5; weak D call: TRBD1 (7 bases). Germline assignment: CDR1 SGHNT and CDR2 YYREEE (reference sequence). The CDR3 is made up of 14 amino acids. The V and J ends lost 4 bases and 5 bases respectively, with 15 bases between them.

This clonotype turned up a few times. V usage is TRBV7-2 and J usage is TRBJ2-5; 10 bases are a match to TRBD1. V gave up 1 base and J gave up 2 bases; unmatched junction bases: 10. Germline V CDR1 and CDR2: SGHTA, FQGNSA. The CDR3 has 18 residues. CDR3 nucleotides: TGTGCCAGCAGCTTAGTCGGGACAGGGGCGTATTTACAAGAGACCCAGTACTTC. It yields the protein CASSLVGTGAYLQETQYF.

The chain recombines TRBV7-2 with TRBJ2-5; 9 bases fit TRBD2. Per the germline V gene, CDR1 is SGHTA and CDR2 is FQGNSA. This CDR3 is 16 amino acids long. With 5 bases clipped from V and 2 bases from J, the junction kept 9 bases outside the gene matches. The CDR3 loop is CASSRSTSGPQETQYF. Here the CDR3 DNA reads TGTGCCAGCAGCCGCTCGACTAGCGGCCCACAAGAGACCCAGTACTTC.

This chain joins TRBV27 and TRBJ2-1; 7 bases map to TRBD1. This CDR3 is built from 14 residues. The germline gives CDR1 MNHEY, CDR2 SMNVEV (reference sequence). Germline trimming cut 1 base from V and 6 bases from J; bases unmatched to any gene: 3. The CDR3 coding sequence is TGTGCCAGCAGTTTATGGACAGGACTCAATGAGCAGTTCTTC. It yields the protein CASSLWTGLNEQFF.

The chain recombines TRBV20-1 with TRBJ2-5; 8 bases line up with TRBD1. V shed 3 bases, J shed 7 bases, and the junction held 13 bases outside the gene matches. Germline V gene sequence: CDR1 DFQATT, CDR2 SNEGSKA (reference sequence). The CDR3 is 15 residues long. CDR3 sequence reads: CSARATGVTSGTQYF. As DNA, the CDR3 is TGCAGTGCTAGGGCGACAGGGGTAACGTCGGGGACCCAGTACTTC.

This clonotype has more than one count but fewer than ten. This chain connects TRBV20-1 to TRBJ2-3; the D is unclear. From germline, CDR1 is DFQATT and CDR2 SNEGSKA (reference sequence). The CDR3 is made up of 9 amino acids. V gave up 4 bases and J gave up 6 bases, with 2 bases separating them. The chain's CDR3 is CSATDTQYF. For the CDR3, the DNA is TGCAGTGCTACGGATACGCAGTATTTT.

The gene calls are TRBV5-6 and TRBJ2-3; D might be TRBD1 (5 bases). The germline V gene encodes CDR1 SGHDT and CDR2 YYEEEE. V was cut by 4 bases and J by 4 bases, with 13 bases left in between. This CDR3 region has 14 residues. As DNA, the CDR3 is TGTGCCAGCAGCCTGACAGCGAATCCAGATACGCAGTATTTT. This codes for CASSLTANPDTQYF.

This clonotype showed up just a few times. The gene calls are TRBV4-3 and TRBJ2-1, with D perhaps matching TRBD2 (6 bases). CDR1 is LGHNA, CDR2 YSLEER, per germline. CDR3 length: 13 amino acids. Between the trimmed V and J ends, which lost 0 bases and 10 bases, there was a span of 10 bases. CDR3 coding DNA: TGCGCCAGCAGCCAAGATCGGCGGGGAGAGCAGTTCTTC. This codes for CASSQDRRGEQFF.

The V gene is TRBV5-6, the J gene TRBJ1-6; D is unclear. Trimming cost V 1 base and J 12 bases, with 5 bases left between them. This CDR3 contains 11 residues. CDR1 and CDR2 from the germline V gene are SGHDT and YYEEEE. The CDR3 nucleotides are TGTGCCAGCAGCTTGAAGGAACCCCTCCACTTT. Translated, it gives CASSLKEPLHF.

This clonotype occurred a few times. The genes are TRBV4-3 and TRBJ2-3; tentatively, D is TRBD2 (7 bases). V dropped 8 bases and J dropped 2 bases, with 17 bases sitting between them. This CDR3 region has 15 residues. Germline CDR1 is LGHNA and CDR2 is YSLEER. CDR3 sequence: CASSRGAGFTDTQYF. CDR3 in DNA: TGCGCCAGCTCACGGGGGGCGGGATTCACAGATACGCAGTATTTT.

The genes are TRBV5-8 and TRBJ1-5; maybe TRBD1 (5 bases). V shed 4 bases and J shed 0 bases, with 14 bases lying between them. CDR1 is SGHTS, CDR2 YDEGEE, per germline. The length of the CDR3 is 16 residues. The CDR3 reads CASSHGTGASNQPQHF. The CDR3 coding sequence is TGTGCCAGCAGCCATGGCACAGGAGCTAGCAATCAGCCCCAGCATTTT.

V and J are TRBV6-5 and TRBJ2-5; D call uncertain. Germline values: CDR1 MNHEY, CDR2 SVGAGI. CDR3 length equals 13 residues. V shed 0 bases and J shed 4 bases, with 6 bases lying between them. CDR3 sequence (DNA): TGTGCCAGCAGTTACTCTTCCTTAGAGACCCAGTACTTC. Translating gives CASSYSSLETQYF.